What follows are 14 T cell receptor beta chains derived from one specimen sequenced in a study of EBV T-cell therapy then PD-1 blockade in nasopharyngeal carcinoma. The repertoire was sequenced with immunoSEQ multiplex PCR; TCRdb's copy has only in-frame clones and lacks some. The repertoire holds around 13,000 clones, roughly 84% seen once, with less than 35% in the top ten. No antigen has been identified for these receptors. The treatment is: AdE1-LMPpoly-expanded autologous EBV-specific T-cell therapy followed by anti-PD-1 nivolumab. The starting material was CD8+ T cells from blood, obtained around day 100 from a patient whose treatment included autologous EBV-specific T cells and nivolumab. These receptor sequences come from a man aged 35-49 years with nasopharyngeal carcinoma.

The chain carries TRBV5-1 and TRBJ2-1; 11 bases line up with TRBD2. The trim removed 0 bases at V and 8 bases at J, leaving 4 bases unmatched. Germline CDR1 SGHRS, CDR2 YFSETQ. The CDR3 is 15 amino acids. CDR3 sequence (DNA): TGCGCCAGCAGCTTGGGACTAGCGGGGAACCATGAGCAGTTCTTC. Translating gives CASSLGLAGNHEQFF.

This chain links TRBV7-6 with TRBJ2-7, with a tentative D call TRBD1 (5 bases). Trimming took 6 bases from V and 3 from J, leaving 12 bases between them. The CDR3 has 13 amino acids. Germline V gene lookup returns CDR1 SGHVS and CDR2 FNYEAQ. The CDR3 reads CASSAGPNYEQYF. As DNA, the CDR3 is TGTGCCAGCAGTGCAGGGCCTAACTACGAGCAGTACTTC.

The chain carries TRBV24-1 and TRBJ2-6; D call uncertain. CDR1 KGHDR and CDR2 SFDVKD come from the germline V gene. This CDR3 comprises 16 residues. Deletions cut 2 bases from V and 1 base from J, with 8 bases between. The chain's CDR3 is CATSDSQRSGANVLTF. For the CDR3, the DNA is TGTGCCACCAGTGATTCCCAAAGGTCTGGGGCCAACGTCCTGACTTTC.

The chain combines TRBV2 with TRBJ2-1; possibly TRBD1 or TRBD2 for D (5 bases each). V lost 6 bases and J 0 bases, leaving 12 bases between the germline ends. Germline V gene lookup returns CDR1 SNHLY and CDR2 FYNNEI. The CDR3 spans 15 residues. The CDR3: CASSVGPSSYNEQFF. CDR3 bases: TGTGCCAGCAGCGTGGGACCTAGCTCCTACAATGAGCAGTTCTTC.

J is TRBJ1-4 and V is TRBV7-9; 7 bases align to TRBD1. With V trimmed by 4 bases and J by 4 bases, 12 bases remained unmatched. Germline CDR1 SEHNR, CDR2 FQNEAQ (reference sequence). The CDR3 has 17 residues. CDR3: CASSSLSEGQSNEKLFF. The CDR3 DNA follows: TGTGCCAGCAGCTCACTATCGGAGGGACAGAGTAATGAAAAACTGTTTTTT.

This sequence joins TRBV4-3 and TRBJ1-6, with D possibly being TRBD1 (6 bases). CDR1 LGHNA and CDR2 YSLEER come from the germline V gene. The CDR3 consists of 18 residues. V was trimmed by 2 bases and J by 0 bases, leaving 14 bases between them. Written as DNA, the CDR3 is TGCGCCAGCAGCCAACACATTGAGGGGGGCTCCTATAATTCACCCCTCCACTTT. Translation: CASSQHIEGGSYNSPLHF.

This rearrangement joins TRBV28 to TRBJ2-3; unclear D gene. This CDR3 is 10 amino acids long. Deletions cut 4 bases from V and 6 bases from J, with 2 bases between. Germline CDR1 MDHEN, CDR2 SYDVKM. The CDR3 DNA reads TGTGCCAGCAGTTATGATACGCAGTATTTT. Translating gives CASSYDTQYF.

The chain uses TRBV9 and TRBJ1-2; D is ambiguous. V shed 3 bases and J shed 5 bases, with 8 bases lying between them. CDR3 length: 12 residues. From germline, CDR1 is SGDLS and CDR2 YYNGEE. This CDR3 reads CASSGWKYGYTF. CDR3 DNA: TGTGCCAGCAGCGGCTGGAAGTATGGCTACACCTTC.

This rearrangement joins TRBV19 to TRBJ2-3, with D possibly matching TRBD1 (6 bases). Germline CDR1 reads LNHDA; CDR2 reads SQIVND (reference sequence). V was trimmed by 3 bases and J by 2 bases, leaving 18 bases between them. The length of the CDR3 is 17 residues. The CDR3 nucleotides are TGTGCCAGTAGTATGGGGATGGGGGCCTTTTACACAGATACGCAGTATTTT. Protein sequence: CASSMGMGAFYTDTQYF.

This clone was found once. The chain employs TRBV7-9 and TRBJ2-5; D unresolved. CDR1 is SEHNR, CDR2 FQNEAQ, per germline (reference sequence). V was shortened by 4 bases and J by 4 bases, with 19 bases between the two germline ends. CDR3 length: 16 residues. DNA of the CDR3: TGTGCCAGCAGCTCCCGGGTCAGCACGCGCTTAGAGACCCAGTACTTC. This gives the protein CASSSRVSTRLETQYF.

The chain joins TRBV4-3 to TRBJ2-1, with 7 positions matching TRBD2. Trimming removed 1 base from V and 9 bases from J; junction bases left unmatched: 6. Germline V lookup: CDR1 LGHNA, CDR2 YSLEER. CDR3 size: 14 residues. In DNA, the CDR3 is TGCGCCAGCAGCCAAGTGGGGGGGAACCGTGAGCAGTTCTTC. This translates into CASSQVGGNREQFF.

The chain links TRBV4-3 to TRBJ2-7; 11 bases are shared with TRBD1. The germline V gene has CDR1 LGHNA and CDR2 YSLEER. J gave up 5 bases and V 3 bases, and 6 bases lay outside the gene matches. The CDR3 has 15 residues. In nucleotides, the CDR3 is TGCGCCAGCAGCCAGGAGGACAGGGGGCGGCACGAGCAGTACTTC. It translates to CASSQEDRGRHEQYF.

The gene calls are TRBV27 and TRBJ1-1; D is unclear. Germline loops: CDR1 MNHEY, CDR2 SMNVEV (reference sequence). Trimming shortened V by 2 bases and J by 8 bases, and 12 bases separated the two germline ends. This CDR3 comprises 13 residues. The CDR3 nucleotides are TGTGCCAGCAGTTTAGGGTCAAGTGTAGAAGCTTTCTTT. It translates to CASSLGSSVEAFF.

The gene calls are TRBV10-1 and TRBJ2-1; 10 bases are shared with TRBD2. The CDR3 contains 17 residues. Trimming cost V 0 bases and J 3 bases; bases outside gene matches: 5. Germline CDR1 and CDR2: WNHNN and SYGVQD (reference sequence). The CDR3 here is CASSESGLANDYNEQFF. The CDR3 bases are TGCGCCAGCAGTGAGTCGGGACTAGCGAACGACTACAATGAGCAGTTCTTC.